This TCR beta chain was identified during a study of HIV-infected patients and healthy controls. 400 to 550 ng RNA was reverse transcribed with alpha and beta constant-region primers. Separate chain-specific third strand synthesis with multiplexing indices produced the alpha and beta libraries. TCRdb processed the 5' RACE reads anew with MiXCR; each CDR3 protein has one entry. The repertoire has some 2,000 distinct CDR3 sequences, 14% of them found once; the top ten carry approximately 20%. Roughly three months, about 14 weeks, into antiretroviral therapy, follow-up blood was collected. All unsorted peripheral T cells were captured because whole blood was used without fractionation. By share, this clonotype counts as medium-sized (0.01 to 0.1%). CDR3 length equals 15 residues. V was shortened by 2 bases and J by 0 bases, with 5 bases between the two germline ends. CDR1 and CDR2 (germline): MNHEY, SVGEGT.

V gene TRBV6-2 or TRBV6-3 combines with J gene TRBJ2-6; tentative D call: TRBD2 (5 bases). This receptor was obtained from an adult with HIV infection. The sample in question was blood, obtained during antiretroviral therapy. The CDR3: CASSYGSSGANVLTF. Here the CDR3 DNA reads TGTGCCAGCAGTTACGGGAGCTCTGGGGCCAACGTCCTGACTTTC.